These 22 T cell receptor beta chains were all obtained from the same sample, sequenced in a study of shared clonotypes between healthy human individuals. Sequencing was performed with immunoSEQ multiplex PCR; in TCRdb, only in-frame clones are kept and a portion is missing. There are about 1.1 million clones in the sample; approximately 80% occur only once, and approximately 0.9% lies in the top ten. The sample was memory CD4+ T cells from PBMCs. Subset here: CD45RA-negative fraction. Receptor source: a man aged 18 to 30 in good health. Some clones in this sample may be carry-over from other donors' samples.

The CDR3 is CASSLARSDNSYEQYF. The DNA for the CDR3 is TGTGCCAGCAGCTTAGCCCGGTCGGACAACTCCTACGAGCAGTACTTC. The chain is built from TRBV7-9 and TRBJ2-7, with a possible D match to TRBD1 (5 bases). CDR3 length: 16 amino acids. V lost 0 bases and J 0 bases, leaving 12 bases between the germline ends. Germline V CDR1 and CDR2: SEHNR, FQNEAQ (reference sequence). The whole variable domain, filled in from reference TRBV7-9 and TRBJ2-7, reads DTGVSQNPRHKITKRGQNVTFRCDPISEHNRLYWYRQTLGQGPEFLTYFQNEAQLEKSRLLSDRFSAERPKGSFSTLEIQRTEQGDSAMYLCASSLARSDNSYEQYFGPGTRLTVT.

The table lists this clone with a count of one. This chain joins TRBV10-3 and TRBJ1-1, with D unresolved. Trimming left V 0 bases short and J 12 bases short, with 11 bases between. CDR3 length: 12 amino acids. CDR1 ENHRY and CDR2 SYGVKD come from the germline V gene. The CDR3 protein is CAISESGPGTFF. CDR3 DNA sequence: TGTGCCATCAGTGAGTCAGGACCGGGAACTTTCTTT.

The chain is built from TRBV2 and TRBJ1-3; perhaps TRBD1 as D (6 bases). This CDR3 is 15 amino acids long. Germline V CDR1 and CDR2: SNHLY, FYNNEI. Deletions cut 7 bases from V and 0 bases from J, with 13 bases between. This CDR3 reads CASNPQGTSGNTIYF. In nucleotides, the CDR3 is TGTGCCAGCAACCCCCAGGGGACCTCTGGAAACACCATATATTTT.

Points on this clone: A read error may explain this, as a much larger clone is one base away. At the DNA level, this CDR3 is encoded by other sequences in the same sample as well. The chain couples TRBV7-9 to TRBJ1-2; 10 bases line up with TRBD1. Trimming took 5 bases from V and 6 from J; bases not matched to a gene: 15. The CDR3 loop spans 17 amino acids. CDR1 and CDR2 (germline): SEHNR, FQNEAQ (reference sequence). The CDR3 protein is CASSDSGTGVNSDGYTF. The CDR3 nucleotides are TGTGCCAGCAGCGATTCGGGGACAGGGGTCAACAGTGATGGCTACACCTTC.

Points on this clone: This sample also contains other DNA sequences that code for the same CDR3. V is TRBV14 and J is TRBJ2-7; D gene unclear. CDR3 length: 13 amino acids. V lost 0 bases to trimming and J lost 3 bases, with 6 bases between them. Germline V gives CDR1 SGHDN, CDR2 FVKESK. This chain's CDR3 is CASSQDLGYEQYF. CDR3 sequence (DNA): TGTGCCAGCAGCCAAGATCTGGGCTACGAGCAGTACTTC.

The rearrangement links TRBV27 to TRBJ2-7; 10 positions match TRBD1. The CDR3 spans 15 residues. J was trimmed by 2 bases and V by 4 bases; bases with no gene match: 5. Germline values: CDR1 MNHEY, CDR2 SMNVEV (reference sequence). In DNA form, the CDR3 reads TGTGCCAGCAGTTCACCGGGACAGGGGCCCTACGAGCAGTACTTC. Translation: CASSSPGQGPYEQYF.

This chain joins TRBV29-1 and TRBJ1-4; 8 positions match TRBD1. The CDR3 is made up of 12 amino acids. Germline V gene lookup returns CDR1 SQVTM and CDR2 ANQGSEA. J lost 8 bases, V lost 5 bases, and 4 bases had no gene match. CDR3 sequence (DNA): TGCAGCGTTTCGACAGGGGACGAAAAACTGTTTTTT. It is translated as CSVSTGDEKLFF.

CDR3 in DNA: TGTGCCTGGACCCGGACAGGGACTGAATTTAAAGTGGATAACTATGGCTACACCTTC. Its translation: CAWTRTGTEFKVDNYGYTF. V usage is TRBV30 and J usage is TRBJ1-2, with 8 positions matching TRBD1. CDR1 is GTSNPN, CDR2 SVGIG, per germline (reference sequence). Losses at the gene ends were 4 bases for V and 1 base for J; bases not matched to a gene: 20. CDR3 size: 19 residues. Looking up the rest from reference TRBV30 and TRBJ1-2 gives the full variable domain: SQTIHQWPATLVQPVGSPLSLECTVEGTSNPNLYWYRQAAGRGLQLLFYSVGIGQISSEVPQNLSASRPQDRQFILSSKKLLLSDSGFYLCAWTRTGTEFKVDNYGYTFGSGTRLTVV.

Worth noting for this clone: A much larger clone lies a single base off, so this may be a read error. This rearrangement joins TRBV7-9 to TRBJ2-2, with a possible D match to TRBD1 (7 bases). Germline V gene data show CDR1 as SEHNR and CDR2 as FQNEAQ (reference sequence). The V gene lost 10 bases and the J gene lost 2 bases, with 20 bases spanning the gap. The CDR3 totals 16 residues. The CDR3 DNA reads as TGTGCCAACATCCTGGGCAGGGGGGAAAACACCGGGGAGCTGTTTTTT. The encoded protein is CANILGRGENTGELFF.

The V call is TRBV6-5, the J call TRBJ1-1; D is possibly TRBD1 (6 bases). Germline assignment: CDR1 MNHEY and CDR2 SVGAGI. The CDR3 extends over 14 amino acids. V lost 1 base and J lost 5, with 11 bases in between. CDR3 in DNA: TGTGCCAGCAGTTACTTGGGGGCTGGGACTGAAGCTTTCTTT. Protein product: CASSYLGAGTEAFF.

In its sample, this clone was seen once. Additional DNA sequences in this sample encode the identical CDR3. This sequence joins TRBV2 and TRBJ2-7, with unresolved D. Trimming shortened V by 0 bases and J by 7 bases, and 10 bases separated the two germline ends. Per germline, CDR1 SNHLY and CDR2 FYNNEI. There are 13 residues in the CDR3. The CDR3 sequence is CASSEALGREQYF. The DNA for the CDR3 is TGTGCCAGCAGTGAAGCTCTCGGTAGAGAGCAGTACTTC.

This sequence joins TRBV9 and TRBJ2-1; 10 bases line up with TRBD2. This CDR3 region has 14 residues. V shed 3 bases and J 8 bases; nucleotides not matched to a gene: 5. Per germline, CDR1 SGDLS and CDR2 YYNGEE. The CDR3 DNA reads TGTGCCAGCAGCGGTGGGACTAGCGCGTATGAGCAGTTCTTC. It translates to CASSGGTSAYEQFF.

The chain links TRBV6-1 to TRBJ2-7; unclear D gene. Deletions cut 1 base from V and 2 bases from J, with 12 bases between. Germline CDR1 MNHNS, CDR2 SASEGT. This CDR3 has 15 residues. The CDR3 is CASSEVEHRAYEQYF. The CDR3 bases are TGTGCCAGCAGTGAAGTCGAACACCGTGCCTACGAGCAGTACTTC.

CDR3 coding DNA: TGTGCCAGCAGCCGTTCGCAGCCTTACAATGAGCAGTTCTTC. This encodes CASSRSQPYNEQFF. This chain connects TRBV27 to TRBJ2-1; D gene unclear. With 6 bases removed from V and 4 bases from J, the gap between germline ends came to 13 bases. Germline CDR1 MNHEY, CDR2 SMNVEV (reference sequence). The CDR3 loop spans 14 amino acids.

The chain uses TRBV7-8 and TRBJ2-3; D is perhaps TRBD1 (5 bases). CDR3 length: 15 residues. Trimming left V 4 bases short and J 0 bases short, with 11 bases between. In germline, CDR1 is SGHVS, CDR2 FQNEAQ. This CDR3 is CASSSMGQSTDTQYF. The CDR3, as DNA: TGTGCCAGCAGCTCTATGGGGCAGAGCACAGATACGCAGTATTTT.

The chain employs TRBV2 and TRBJ2-7; either TRBD1 or TRBD2 may fit D (5 bases each). The V gene lost 4 bases and the J gene lost 2 bases, with 12 bases spanning the gap. The CDR3 totals 14 residues. Germline lookup yields CDR1 SNHLY and CDR2 FYNNEI. This CDR3 reads CASSGGVGPYEQYF. The CDR3 DNA follows: TGTGCCAGCAGTGGAGGGGTTGGCCCCTACGAGCAGTACTTC.

In regard to this clone: A much larger clonotype is one base distant, so this may be a read error. The gene calls are TRBV18 and TRBJ1-3; 7 bases match TRBD1. Germline V lookup: CDR1 KGHSH, CDR2 LQKENI. CDR3 length equals 14 residues. Germline trimming cut 6 bases from V and 0 bases from J; bases unmatched to any gene: 2. The DNA for the CDR3 is TGTGCCAGCTCGACAGGGATCTCTGGAAACACCATATATTTT. This gives the protein CASSTGISGNTIYF.

Concerning this clone itself: The junction departs from the called germline gene at one end, perhaps through a read error. The chain is built from TRBV30 and TRBJ2-1, with 8 bases fitting TRBD1. The CDR3 totals 13 residues. The germline CDR1 and CDR2 sequences are GTSNPN and SVGIG (reference sequence). The CDR3 sequence is CAWSRGQVTMGLF. CDR3 nucleotide sequence: TGTGCCTGGAGCCGGGGACAGGTTACAATGGGGCTCTTC.

This chain joins TRBV9 and TRBJ2-3, with 7 bases matching TRBD2. Unmatched junction bases numbered 2, after V lost 3 bases and J lost 4 bases. Per germline, CDR1 SGDLS and CDR2 YYNGEE. The CDR3 consists of 13 residues. CDR3 coding DNA: TGTGCCAGCAGCGGGACTAGTGCAGATACGCAGTATTTT. Translating it yields CASSGTSADTQYF.

This CDR3 reads CASTMGGSGANVLTF. In DNA form, the CDR3 reads TGTGCCAGCACCATGGGGGGCTCTGGGGCCAACGTCCTGACTTTC. The genes are TRBV7-9 and TRBJ2-6; TRBD2 is a possible D gene (6 bases). Trimming pared 7 bases from V and 0 bases from J, leaving 10 bases between. Germline CDR1 and CDR2: SEHNR and FQNEAQ (reference sequence). The CDR3 totals 15 residues.

The chain employs TRBV9 and TRBJ2-2, with D hard to call. The germline V gene encodes CDR1 SGDLS and CDR2 YYNGEE. The V end was cut by 3 bases, the J end by 6 bases, with 9 bases between. CDR3 length equals 13 residues. CDR3 in DNA: TGTGCCAGCAGCGCAAATTTACCCGGGGAGCTGTTTTTT. Amino acid sequence: CASSANLPGELFF.

CDR3 loop: CASTQGLAGEGGDEQYF. CDR3 bases: TGCGCCAGCACCCAGGGACTAGCGGGAGAGGGGGGCGACGAGCAGTACTTC. The J gene is TRBJ2-7, the V gene TRBV23-1; TRBD2 aligns across 14 bases. TRBV23-1 is assigned to the ORF class and has an uncertain function. Trimming cost V 7 bases and J 5 bases; bases outside gene matches: 13. This CDR3 has 17 amino acids.